The 23 T cell receptor beta chains in this list originate from one sample, sequenced in a study of CD8+ T cells in alopecia areata. RNA was extracted and reverse transcribed into cDNA as the sequencing template. Some clones are missing from TCRdb's copy, which holds only in-frame ones; the method was immunoSEQ multiplex PCR. Of roughly 150,000 clones listed, about 60% are singletons. Here the sequenced sample was CD4+ T cells sorted from blood, taken at week 0. The receptors shown here come from a human donor with alopecia areata.

This clone has just a few counts. The CDR3 reads CASKSVAEQFF. Here the CDR3 DNA reads TGTGCCAGCAAATCCGTTGCTGAGCAGTTCTTC. The chain carries TRBV6-1 and TRBJ2-1; no firm D call. Germline V gene lookup returns CDR1 MNHNS and CDR2 SASEGT. Trimming stripped 7 bases from V and 9 bases from J, with 10 bases between. This CDR3 has 11 amino acids.

J is TRBJ2-1 and V is TRBV4-2; TRBD2 is a possible D gene (5 bases). The V end lost 1 base, the J end lost 6 bases, and 13 bases lay between the germline ends. Germline values: CDR1 LGHNA, CDR2 YNFKEQ. The CDR3 totals 15 residues. This CDR3 reads CASSQGETRTNEQFF. CDR3 nucleotides: TGTGCCAGCAGCCAAGGGGAAACTAGGACCAATGAGCAGTTCTTC.

This chain joins TRBV4-2 and TRBJ2-3; 9 positions agree with TRBD1. The ends lost 4 bases at V and 1 base at J; junction bases unmatched: 3. CDR3 length: 15 residues. Germline CDR1 reads LGHNA; CDR2 reads YNFKEQ. Written as DNA, the CDR3 is TGTGCCAGCAGCCTGGGACAGGGAGGCACAGATACGCAGTATTTT. Translation: CASSLGQGGTDTQYF.

The V call is TRBV6-5, the J call TRBJ1-4; 9 nucleotides align to TRBD1. This CDR3 is 15 amino acids long. Germline CDR1 reads MNHEY; CDR2 reads SVGAGI. V dropped 4 bases and J dropped 8; count of bases not matched to a gene: 8. The CDR3 DNA sequence: TGTGCCAGCAGTTCCCCTGGGACAGGGAACGAAAAACTGTTTTTT. As protein: CASSSPGTGNEKLFF.

This clone came up a few times. The chain joins TRBV29-1 to TRBJ2-5, with 7 bases matching TRBD1. J was trimmed by 1 base and V by 7 bases; bases with no gene match: 6. CDR1 is SQVTM and CDR2 is ANQGSEA in the germline V gene. There are 13 residues in the CDR3. The CDR3 loop reads CSAPGQLQETQYF. For the CDR3, the DNA is TGCAGCGCACCGGGACAGCTCCAAGAGACCCAGTACTTC.

The V and J genes are TRBV9 and TRBJ2-2; D uncertain. Germline assignment: CDR1 SGDLS and CDR2 YYNGEE. Trimming left V 0 bases short and J 4 bases short, with 7 bases between. This CDR3 is built from 14 residues. CDR3 DNA sequence: TGTGCCAGCAGCGTAGCTCATCCCACCGGGGAGCTGTTTTTT. Translating it yields CASSVAHPTGELFF.

This clone was observed many times. The J gene is TRBJ2-7, the V gene TRBV7-3; 10 bases fit TRBD2. Germline CDR1 SGHTA, CDR2 FQGTGA. The CDR3 contains 15 residues. Losses at the gene ends were 1 base for V and 3 bases for J; bases not matched to a gene: 3. For the CDR3, the DNA is TGTGCCAGCAGCTTAAGTAGCGGGGGGCGCTACGAGCAGTACTTC. This sequence encodes CASSLSSGGRYEQYF.

The chain combines TRBV29-1 with TRBJ2-1, with D possibly matching TRBD2 (5 bases). V lost 6 bases, J lost 6 bases, and 12 bases lay in between. Looked up from germline, CDR1 is SQVTM and CDR2 is ANQGSEA. This CDR3 has 12 amino acids. This CDR3 reads CSVAGLGNEQFF. The CDR3 nucleotides read TGCAGCGTAGCCGGACTCGGCAATGAGCAGTTCTTC.

V is TRBV2 and J is TRBJ2-5, with D uncertain. V lost 8 bases and J lost 2, with 15 bases in between. This CDR3 has 14 amino acids. CDR1 and CDR2 (germline): SNHLY, FYNNEI. CDR3 bases: TGTGCCAGCCCCCCTGGGCAACCACAAGAGACCCAGTACTTC. Its translation is CASPPGQPQETQYF.

On this clone: This specimen includes other DNA sequences encoding the same CDR3. This rearrangement joins TRBV18 to TRBJ2-7; a weak D match, TRBD2 (6 bases). Trimming stripped 0 bases from V and 0 bases from J, with 6 bases between. CDR3 length: 14 residues. CDR1 KGHSH and CDR2 LQKENI come from the germline V gene. CDR3 DNA sequence: TGTGCCAGCTCACCACCGGGAGGCTCCTACGAGCAGTACTTC. Amino acid sequence: CASSPPGGSYEQYF.

The J gene is TRBJ1-1, the V gene TRBV4-1; TRBD1 might be the D (5 bases). The CDR3 is 14 amino acids. Trimming pared 4 bases from V and 5 bases from J, leaving 14 bases between. Germline CDR1 is MGHRA and CDR2 is YSYEKL. The CDR3 coding sequence is TGCGCCAGCAGCCTCAGGGACTGGGGAACTGAAGCTTTCTTT. Its translation: CASSLRDWGTEAFF.

This clone was recorded once. The V call is TRBV7-9, the J call TRBJ1-2; D is unclear. Germline CDR1 is SEHNR and CDR2 is FQNEAQ (reference sequence). Trimming pared 5 bases from V and 7 bases from J, leaving 11 bases between. There are 12 residues in the CDR3. The CDR3: CASSLSAGGYTF. In nucleotides, the CDR3 is TGTGCCAGCAGCCTGTCCGCGGGTGGCTACACCTTC.

The chain couples TRBV7-2 to TRBJ2-4; D unresolved. CDR1 and CDR2 from the germline V gene are SGHTA and FQGNSA. CDR3 length equals 13 residues. V was cut by 1 base and J by 7 bases, with 8 bases left in between. The CDR3 DNA is TGTGCCAGCAGCTTAGTTAGGCACAACATTCAGTACTTC. It translates to CASSLVRHNIQYF.

The V gene is TRBV5-6, the J gene TRBJ2-7, with D possibly being TRBD2 (5 bases). This CDR3 has 15 amino acids. V was cut by 1 base and J by 6 bases, with 17 bases left in between. Germline CDR1 reads SGHDT; CDR2 reads YYEEEE. The CDR3 loop reads CASSLPTRSGREQYF. The CDR3 DNA reads as TGTGCCAGCAGCTTGCCAACTAGATCGGGTCGCGAGCAGTACTTC.

The chain has TRBV7-2 and TRBJ1-5, with 7 bases lining up with TRBD1. Germline V gene sequence: CDR1 SGHTA, CDR2 FQGNSA. V shed 1 base and J 1 base; nucleotides not matched to a gene: 1. This CDR3 is built from 15 residues. CDR3 sequence reads: CASSLVQGSNQPQHF. CDR3 coding DNA: TGTGCCAGCAGCTTAGTACAGGGGAGCAATCAGCCCCAGCATTTT.

The chain combines TRBV25-1 with TRBJ2-5, with TRBD1 matching 9 bases. Trimming removed 4 bases from V and 5 bases from J; junction bases left unmatched: 5. Germline-derived CDR1 and CDR2 are MGHDK and SYGVNS. This CDR3 contains 14 residues. The CDR3 spells CASSVTGGWETQYF. As DNA, the CDR3 is TGTGCCAGCAGTGTAACAGGGGGCTGGGAGACCCAGTACTTC. The full variable domain, rest sourced from reference TRBV25-1 and TRBJ2-5, is EADIYQTPRYLVIGTGKKITLECSQTMGHDKMYWYQQDPGMELHLIHYSYGVNSTEKGDLSSESTVSRIRTEHFPLTLESARPSHTSQYLCASSVTGGWETQYFGPGTRLLVL.

The chain combines TRBV7-2 with TRBJ1-2; D gene ambiguous. This CDR3 is 12 amino acids long. Germline loops: CDR1 SGHTA, CDR2 FQGNSA. Trimming removed 0 bases from V and 7 bases from J, with 6 bases in between. Here the CDR3 DNA reads TGTGCCAGCAGCTTAGCTCGCTTTGGCTACACCTTC. Residues: CASSLARFGYTF.

Here the CDR3 reads CASSYRVGSYEQYF. In DNA, the CDR3 is TGTGCCAGCAGCTACCGGGTCGGCTCCTACGAGCAGTACTTC. This chain uses TRBV5-6 with TRBJ2-7; D remains unclear. CDR1 and CDR2 from the germline V gene are SGHDT and YYEEEE. The CDR3 loop spans 14 amino acids. The V end lost 3 bases, the J end lost 0 bases, and 10 bases lay between the germline ends.

The chain couples TRBV4-3 to TRBJ2-7; TRBD2 matches 9 bases. Germline CDR1 LGHNA, CDR2 YSLEER. This CDR3 contains 16 residues. The J segment lost 2 bases and the V segment lost 4 bases, leaving 9 bases of the junction unmatched. The CDR3 reads CASSPGGLAGPYEQYF. CDR3 nucleotides: TGCGCCAGCAGCCCTGGCGGGCTAGCGGGGCCCTACGAGCAGTACTTC.

The chain is built from TRBV9 and TRBJ2-3, with 10 bases fitting TRBD2. V was clipped by 4 bases and J by 3 bases; unmatched bases: 2. CDR3 length: 14 residues. CDR1 and CDR2 (germline): SGDLS, YYNGEE. The CDR3 loop reads CASSPGLATDTQYF. The CDR3 DNA reads TGTGCCAGCAGCCCGGGACTAGCGACAGATACGCAGTATTTT.

This clone was seen more than once but under ten times. The chain carries TRBV7-9 and TRBJ1-6; 9 nucleotides match TRBD1. This CDR3 region has 16 residues. V lost 0 bases and J lost 9; bases outside the gene matches: 6. Germline V gives CDR1 SEHNR, CDR2 FQNEAQ (reference sequence). CDR3 in DNA: TGTGCCAGCAGCTTAGCCTCCGGGACAGGGAGTTCACCCCTCCACTTT. This gives the protein CASSLASGTGSSPLHF.

The chain has TRBV7-2 and TRBJ1-2; D not resolved. Trimming stripped 5 bases from V and 4 bases from J, with 14 bases between. CDR1 and CDR2 from the germline V gene are SGHTA and FQGNSA. This CDR3 is 14 amino acids long. The CDR3, as DNA: TGTGCCAGCAGCACAGCCCCGGCTGGCTATGGCTACACCTTC. It codes for CASSTAPAGYGYTF.

V is TRBV9 and J is TRBJ2-5, with a weak D call TRBD2 (5 bases). The CDR3 sequence is 14 residues long. The V gene's germline CDR1 is SGDLS and CDR2 YYNGEE. V was clipped by 0 bases and J by 2 bases, with 8 bases between them. The CDR3 reads CASSVGLSQETQYF. For the CDR3, the DNA is TGTGCCAGCAGCGTAGGACTATCACAAGAGACCCAGTACTTC.